Following are 14 T cell receptor beta chains from one sample sequenced in a study of cytomegalovirus exposure and HLA in healthy donors. A multiplex PCR was run with 60 Vbeta primers and 13 Jbeta primers. The repertoire was sequenced with immunoSEQ multiplex PCR; TCRdb's copy has only in-frame clones and lacks some. In the table there are some 140,000 clones, 60% to 85% of which are singletons. Sequenced sample: PBMCs. All receptors come from a male donor in good health and CMV-seropositive.

The genes are TRBV18 and TRBJ2-1; 12 bases agree with TRBD2. This CDR3 is 17 amino acids long. The J segment lost 1 base and the V segment lost 3 bases, leaving 4 bases of the junction unmatched. Germline V gene sequence: CDR1 KGHSH, CDR2 LQKENI. CDR3 amino acids: CASSPRTSGDSYNEQFF. The CDR3 bases are TGTGCCAGCTCACCCCGGACTAGCGGGGATTCCTACAATGAGCAGTTCTTC. The full variable domain, its missing parts supplied by reference TRBV18 and TRBJ2-1, is NAGVMQNPRHLVRRRGQEARLRCSPMKGHSHVYWYRQLPEEGLKFMVYLQKENIIDESGMPKERFSAEFPKEGPSILRIQQVVRGDSAAYFCASSPRTSGDSYNEQFFGPGTRLTVL.

V usage is TRBV5-4 and J usage is TRBJ1-4; no clear D gene. CDR1 SGHNT and CDR2 YYREEE come from the germline V gene (reference sequence). This CDR3 region has 15 residues. The V end was cut by 5 bases, the J end by 5 bases, with 16 bases between. The CDR3 nucleotides read TGTGCCAGCAGAGTGATGGGAGGTTTAAATGAAAAACTGTTTTTT. Its translation is CASRVMGGLNEKLFF.

V and J are TRBV6-5 and TRBJ2-5; 11 bases are shared with TRBD2. The V and J ends lost 6 bases and 0 bases, in that order; junction bases with no gene match: 3. The germline CDR1 and CDR2 sequences are MNHEY and SVGAGI. The length of the CDR3 is 15 residues. DNA for the CDR3: TGTGCCAGCAGCCCTAGCGGGGGGTACCAAGAGACCCAGTACTTC. Translating it yields CASSPSGGYQETQYF.

V gene TRBV6-1 combines with J gene TRBJ1-1; unclear D gene. Per the germline V gene, CDR1 is MNHNS and CDR2 is SASEGT. Trimming shortened V by 6 bases and J by 4 bases, and 12 bases separated the two germline ends. The CDR3 consists of 13 residues. CDR3 bases: TGTGCCAGCAGGCGGGAGGGAGTCACTGAAGCTTTCTTT. Protein: CASRREGVTEAFF.

The chain is built from TRBV4-2 and TRBJ2-1; 14 bases fit TRBD2. Trimming at V came to 0 bases and at J to 7 bases, leaving 5 bases not matched to a gene. CDR1 and CDR2 (germline): LGHNA, YNFKEQ. The CDR3 totals 17 residues. The CDR3 DNA follows: TGTGCCAGCAGCCAAGAAGGGACTAGCGGGAGTGGGAATGAGCAGTTCTTC. Protein sequence: CASSQEGTSGSGNEQFF.

This clone turned up a few times. The chain combines TRBV4-3 with TRBJ2-7, with TRBD2 matching over 11 bases. This CDR3 contains 15 residues. V gave up 4 bases and J gave up 3 bases; unmatched junction bases: 5. Per the germline V gene, CDR1 is LGHNA and CDR2 is YSLEER. The CDR3 sequence is CASSPSSGGNYEQYF. The CDR3 nucleotides are TGCGCCAGCAGCCCGTCTAGCGGGGGGAACTACGAGCAGTACTTC.

The rearrangement links TRBV27 to TRBJ2-5; D is possibly TRBD1 (5 bases). The length of the CDR3 is 13 residues. V gave up 5 bases and J gave up 4 bases, with 11 bases separating them. Germline CDR1 is MNHEY and CDR2 is SMNVEV (reference sequence). CDR3: CASSIGGAETQYF. CDR3 nucleotide sequence: TGTGCCAGCAGTATAGGTGGGGCAGAGACCCAGTACTTC.

This clone has a single count. The gene calls are TRBV9 and TRBJ2-2, with D possibly TRBD2 on 6 matching bases. The CDR3 totals 18 residues. CDR1 and CDR2 from the germline V gene are SGDLS and YYNGEE. Trimming took 3 bases from V and 4 from J, leaving 22 bases between them. The CDR3 loop reads CASSANSIPLRGTGELFF. CDR3 bases: TGTGCCAGCAGCGCCAATTCAATCCCGTTGCGGGGCACCGGGGAGCTGTTTTTT.

This clone was counted only a few times. The chain links TRBV10-3 to TRBJ1-3; D is perhaps TRBD1 (5 bases). The germline gives CDR1 ENHRY, CDR2 SYGVKD. The CDR3 consists of 14 residues. V was clipped by 3 bases and J by 2 bases, with 8 bases between them. Here the CDR3 reads CAISDQGTGNTIYF. Here the CDR3 DNA reads TGTGCCATCAGTGACCAGGGAACTGGAAACACCATATATTTT.

The rearrangement uses TRBV18 and TRBJ2-5; D gene ambiguous. CDR1 is KGHSH and CDR2 is LQKENI in the germline V gene. The CDR3 is 15 amino acids. V dropped 6 bases and J dropped 1 base, with 15 bases sitting between them. CDR3 in amino acids: CASSPLITTQETQYF. The CDR3 bases are TGTGCCAGCTCTCCCCTAATCACCACCCAAGAGACCCAGTACTTC. The whole variable domain, remainder taken from reference TRBV18 and TRBJ2-5, is NAGVMQNPRHLVRRRGQEARLRCSPMKGHSHVYWYRQLPEEGLKFMVYLQKENIIDESGMPKERFSAEFPKEGPSILRIQQVVRGDSAAYFCASSPLITTQETQYFGPGTRLLVL.

The rearrangement links TRBV2 to TRBJ2-1, with D possibly TRBD2 on 5 matching bases. V lost 7 bases and J 2 bases, leaving 12 bases between the germline ends. This CDR3 comprises 14 residues. CDR1 and CDR2 from the germline V gene are SNHLY and FYNNEI. The CDR3 reads CASIDRRAYNEQFF. The CDR3 region has the DNA TGTGCCAGCATCGACCGGCGGGCCTACAATGAGCAGTTCTTC.

This chain connects TRBV5-1 to TRBJ2-1, with D unclear. The V end was cut by 0 bases, the J end by 7 bases, with 14 bases between. There are 15 residues in the CDR3. Looked up from germline, CDR1 is SGHRS and CDR2 is YFSETQ. Written as DNA, the CDR3 is TGCGCCAGCAGCTTGGTATTCGGTGAACTAAATGAGCAGTTCTTC. It encodes CASSLVFGELNEQFF. Complete variable domain (other parts from reference TRBV5-1 and TRBJ2-1): KAGVTQTPRYLIKTRGQQVTLSCSPISGHRSVSWYQQTPGQGLQFLFEYFSETQRNKGNFPGRFSGRQFSNSRSEMNVSTLELGDSALYLCASSLVFGELNEQFFGPGTRLTVL.

This clone was observed a handful of times. The identical CDR3 is also encoded by other nucleotide sequences in the sample. The genes are TRBV6-5 and TRBJ2-2; no clear D. Trimming removed 6 bases from V and 1 base from J, with 3 bases in between. In germline, CDR1 is MNHEY, CDR2 SVGAGI. This CDR3 has 12 residues. The CDR3 nucleotides read TGTGCCAGCAGCAGGAACACCGGGGAGCTGTTTTTT. Residues: CASSRNTGELFF.

The gene calls are TRBV7-2 and TRBJ2-3, with D perhaps TRBD2 (6 bases). The CDR3 sequence is 15 residues long. V dropped 2 bases and J dropped 2 bases, with 11 bases sitting between them. Germline assignment: CDR1 SGHTA and CDR2 FQGNSA. Written as DNA, the CDR3 is TGTGCCAGCAGCTTAATGCGGGGCGTCACAGATACGCAGTATTTT. Protein: CASSLMRGVTDTQYF.